Listed here is a single TCR beta chain. What antigen it recognizes has not been identified. Within one base of it there is no much larger clone, and no base qualities were kept. These data are taken from a study of blood T cell repertoires in COVID-19 (dated by TCRdb to between 2020 and 2021). Some background on the complete study: Samples covering the acute and convalescent phases of COVID-19 were provided by collaborators in the United States, Italy and Spain. Where available, HLA class I and class II types were obtained from metadata supplied by the sample provider rather than from assay-based typing. The material from the prospective study consisted of cDNA or gDNA derived from T cells, B-cell-depleted T cells, or PBMCs. Sample metadata almost always included a de-identified subject ID, COVID-19 status, age in years and sex. The repertoires were released in a freely available public database meant as a resource for research on the immune response to SARS-CoV-2. The dataset comprised deeply sampled blood TCRbeta repertoires from subjects exposed to, actively infected with, or recovered from COVID-19. The samples were drawn from two sources: the first 160 participants of the ongoing ImmuneRACE study, and approximately 1,300 subjects contributed by 6 global collaborators. What the study reported, not specific to this receptor: The quantity of clinical and demographic metadata differed by source and by participant and was supplied without curation.

The junction shows trimming of 1 base on V and 8 bases on J, plus 8 bases between the germline ends. The germline V gene (reference sequence) specifies LGHDT as CDR1 and YNNKEL as CDR2. From its cysteine to its phenylalanine, the CDR3 spans 12 amino acids. The entry retains the CDR3 DNA only, 36 bases that are in frame from base 1. Whole blood was collected in K2EDTA tubes by collaborating institutions according to the institutions' own protocols. For TCRbeta analysis, collaborator samples were shipped as frozen whole blood, as isolated PBMCs, or as DNA extracted from either sample type. TCRbeta CDR3 regions were amplified from genomic DNA using the immunoSEQ Assay, a bias-controlled multiplex PCR. The paper's processing steps were these. The number of nucleated cells in each sample was estimated by amplification of reference gene primers within the assay. To quantify the absolute abundance of each unique TCRbeta CDR3 rearrangement, sequence reads were collapsed and filtered. For each sample, productive Simpson clonality was calculated by taking the square root of Simpson's diversity index across productive rearrangements. The clones in this table, taken by TCRdb from immuneACCESS, are in-frame only. Not every clone is retained; where verified, under half of the shortfall comes from an unresolved V gene, and the cause of the rest is unknown. That table gives V, J and clone size, and the DNA gave D and trimming. For this sample there are around 100,000 clones; around 84% appear just once. The ten largest clonotypes hold around 2% of the sample.

The clonotype originates from a man between 65 and 79 years old with active or convalescent COVID-19. This chain is built from TRBV3-1 (or the pseudogene TRBV3-2) and TRBJ1-2; no D segment can be confidently identified. The sequenced material came from peripheral blood. The DNA sequence is given as TGTGCCAGCAGCCAAGCCGACGGGGGCTACACCTTC. This is translated as CASSQADGGYTF.